The 5 T cell receptor beta chains listed next were all sequenced from one sample in a study of blood T cell repertoires in COVID-19. Only in-frame clones appear in the TCRdb table, and some are missing; sequencing was by immunoSEQ multiplex PCR. The sample includes a few hundred thousand clones, around 81% seen only once; the top ten take 7.2%. Sequenced sample: peripheral blood. The receptors originated from a woman in her 70s with acute or convalescent COVID-19.

This chain uses TRBV5-5 with TRBJ1-2; D may be TRBD1 (6 bases). This CDR3 is built from 16 residues. Per germline, CDR1 SGHKS and CDR2 YYEKEE (reference sequence). V lost 5 bases to trimming and J lost 4 bases, with 21 bases between them. CDR3 in DNA: TGTGCCAGCAGTCCCCAGTTTACAGGGCGAACCTATGGCTACACCTTC. Encoded protein: CASSPQFTGRTYGYTF.

The rearrangement links TRBV3-1 (or the pseudogene TRBV3-2) to TRBJ1-2; 8 bases map to TRBD1. This CDR3 has 13 residues. Germline V gene data show CDR1 as LGHDT and CDR2 as YNNKEL (reference sequence). J was trimmed by 3 bases and V by 3 bases; bases with no gene match: 0. The CDR3 coding sequence is TGTGCCAGCAGCCAGGGACAGGACTATGGCTACACCTTC. This sequence encodes CASSQGQDYGYTF.

The chain links TRBV2 to TRBJ2-4, with no clear D. The CDR3 is made up of 15 amino acids. The germline CDR1 and CDR2 sequences are SNHLY and FYNNEI. Trimming pared 7 bases from V and 0 bases from J, leaving 13 bases between. Written as DNA, the CDR3 is TGTGCCAGCAAAAGACAAAATATAGCCAAAAACATTCAGTACTTC. Translating gives CASKRQNIAKNIQYF.

The CDR3 reads CASSNPSSYEQYV. The DNA of the CDR3 is TGTGCCAGCAGCAACCCTAGCTCCTACGAGCAGTACGTC. The gene calls are TRBV7-2 and TRBJ2-7; no clear D gene. The germline CDR1 and CDR2 sequences are SGHTA and FQGNSA. V was pared by 5 bases and J by 0 bases, with 8 bases between. The CDR3 contains 13 residues.

The chain links TRBV10-3 to TRBJ2-5; TRBD2 aligns across 9 bases. The CDR3 covers 19 residues. The V gene end was trimmed by 0 bases and the J gene end by 1 base; junction bases not matched to a gene: 12. Germline assignment: CDR1 ENHRY and CDR2 SYGVKD. Here the CDR3 DNA reads TGTGCCATCAGTGAGTCGTGGGCTAGCGGGGAGAAACTCCAAGAGACCCAGTACTTC. Encoded protein: CAISESWASGEKLQETQYF.